This T cell receptor beta chain was sequenced in a study of shared clonotypes between healthy human individuals. Unmatched junction bases numbered 10, after V lost 3 bases and J lost 9 bases. Germline loops: CDR1 PRHDT, CDR2 FYEKMQ (reference sequence). CDR3 length equals 16 residues. This clone has just one count. TCRdb's copy holds only in-frame clones and misses some; the assay was immunoSEQ multiplex PCR. The sample has about 770,000 clones, approximately 72% seen once. The sequence derives from a young woman in good health. Source material: memory CD4+ T cells sorted from blood. The subset: CD45RA-negative fraction. The rearrangement links TRBV13 to TRBJ2-2; 10 bases are a match to TRBD2. The DNA for the CDR3 is TGTGCCAGCAGCTTCCGGACTAGCGGAGGGGGGCGGGAGCTGTTTTTT. Protein product: CASSFRTSGGGRELFF.